This entry features one TCR beta chain sequence. The antigen is unknown. This specimen belongs to a study of T cells after yellow fever vaccination. Study-wide findings and caveats: After the booster, about 95% of CD4 and 88% of CD8 primary-response clones were re-detected.

Germline CDR1 SGHAT, CDR2 FQNNGV. With 3 bases removed from V and 2 bases from J, the gap between germline ends came to 18 bases. The CDR3 is 17 amino acids. TCRdb re-analysed the 5' RACE reads in MiXCR, keeping a single row per CDR3 protein. The data hold some 600,000 distinct CDR3 sequences, with roughly 17% observed a single time. J is TRBJ2-3 and V is TRBV11-2; D may be TRBD2 (7 bases). This TCR was recovered from a man aged 18-30 years who received the YFV17D yellow fever vaccine. This material consisted of PBMCs, taken 5 to 6 days after the first yellow fever vaccination. CDR3 sequence reads: CASSLSPYAGATDTQYF. CDR3 nucleotides: TGTGCCAGCAGCTTGTCCCCTTATGCGGGGGCCACAGATACGCAGTATTTT.